Shown below are 5 T cell receptor beta chains from a single sample sequenced in a study of blood T cell repertoires in COVID-19. Repertoires were generated with immunoSEQ multiplex PCR, while TCRdb's copy carries only in-frame clones and drops some. The table lists about 140,000 clones, around 80% of them singletons. Sequencing input: peripheral blood. Receptors originate from a woman aged 60-75 years with acute or convalescent COVID-19.

This chain connects TRBV6-5 to TRBJ2-7, with D hard to call. V shed 2 bases and J shed 3 bases, with 17 bases lying between them. The germline V gene encodes CDR1 MNHEY and CDR2 SVGAGI. The CDR3 sequence is 16 residues long. The CDR3 region is CASSYAPAPPGYEQYF. DNA of the CDR3: TGTGCCAGCAGTTACGCTCCGGCTCCCCCGGGCTACGAGCAGTACTTC.

CDR3 region: CASSRTSGNRGVYEQYF. CDR3 nucleotides: TGTGCCAGCAGTAGGACTAGCGGGAACCGAGGAGTTTACGAGCAGTACTTC. The rearrangement links TRBV27 to TRBJ2-7; 12 nucleotides line up with TRBD2. The J segment lost 4 bases and the V segment lost 5 bases, leaving 12 bases of the junction unmatched. CDR3 length equals 17 residues. Germline CDR1 reads MNHEY; CDR2 reads SMNVEV (reference sequence).

This clone was picked up one time. The DNA of the CDR3 is TGTGCCAGCAGCTCGGGAGAAAATGAAAAACTGTTTTTT. It is translated as CASSSGENEKLFF. The gene calls are TRBV7-9 and TRBJ1-4; D is uncertain. The V gene lost 4 bases and the J gene lost 5 bases, with 8 bases spanning the gap. In germline, CDR1 is SEHNR, CDR2 FQNEAQ (reference sequence). The CDR3 extends over 13 amino acids.

This rearrangement joins TRBV4-1 to TRBJ2-1, with a tentative D call TRBD1 (6 bases). The CDR3 is 15 amino acids. V lost 4 bases, J lost 6 bases, and 16 bases lay in between. The germline V gene encodes CDR1 MGHRA and CDR2 YSYEKL. The CDR3 loop reads CASSRTVEGPNEQFF. CDR3 bases: TGCGCCAGCAGCCGGACAGTAGAAGGTCCCAATGAGCAGTTCTTC.

This chain connects TRBV5-1 to TRBJ2-5, with D unclear. V was pared by 0 bases and J by 5 bases, with 11 bases between. Germline values: CDR1 SGHRS, CDR2 YFSETQ. CDR3 length: 14 amino acids. The CDR3 DNA sequence: TGCGCCAGCAGCTTGGCTCTCCTCGAGGAGACCCAGTACTTC. Protein sequence: CASSLALLEETQYF.